This TCR beta chain is from a study of T cell repertoires in cytomegalovirus infection. Whole-study results and caveats: CMV-specific HLA-C-restricted TCR beta clonotypes dominated the ex vivo response.

This clonotype was seen a handful of times. What it recognizes is unknown. V was trimmed by 7 bases and J by 3 bases, leaving 9 bases between them. Germline CDR1 reads LNHDA; CDR2 reads SQIVND (reference sequence). This CDR3 comprises 13 residues. MiXCR, applied by TCRdb to the reads, yields one record per CDR3 protein. Here the sample spans roughly 280,000 distinct CDR3 sequences, less than 9.5% being singletons. The source material was PBMCs. The source is a human donor in good health (CMV status not recorded). Some clones in this sample may be carry-over from other donors' samples. The rearrangement links TRBV19 to TRBJ1-4; D is ambiguous. As DNA, the CDR3 is TGTGCCAGTACCACCGGGCCTAATGAAAAACTGTTTTTT. Its translation: CASTTGPNEKLFF.